The rows below give T cell receptor beta chains drawn from one sample of a study of T-cell memory formation after mild COVID-19. TCRdb independently ran MiXCR on the 5' RACE reads; one entry per CDR3 protein. Counted here are approximately 110,000 distinct CDR3 sequences, about 24% occurring once; the ten biggest clones make up roughly two fifths. The sequencing sample was made of PBMCs or a T cell subset sorted from them (not recorded which). All receptors come from a man in his late teens or twenties who had mild COVID-19 (a few samples of this study predate the infection). Cell type and time point are not known. Both conserved end residues are part of each CDR3. A D gene is named only where the DNA matches it firmly. Rows give clone size only sometimes, using once, few, many, or a class for an expanded clone.

TRBJ2-3 many . TRBV5-1 CASSPGPDTQYF TGCGCCAGCAGCCCGGGGCCAGATACGCAGTATTTT
TRBJ2-1 few . TRBV9 CASSVGPGAHEQFF TGTGCCAGCAGCGTAGGGCCGGGGGCCCATGAGCAGTTCTTC
TRBJ2-5 few . TRBV5-5 CASSLGAVLGAETQYF TGTGCCAGCAGCTTGGGAGCGGTGTTGGGGGCAGAGACCCAGTACTTC
TRBJ2-3 few TRBD2 TRBV7-2 CASSSTSLDTQYF TGTGCCAGCAGCTCGACTAGCTTAGATACGCAGTATTTT
TRBJ1-5 few . TRBV29-1 CSVTDGLNQPQHF TGCAGCGTTACGGACGGCCTTAATCAGCCCCAGCATTTT
TRBJ2-3 . TRBD2 TRBV28 CASSFGLAGGPGDTQYF TGTGCCAGCAGTTTCGGACTAGCGGGGGGCCCTGGAGATACGCAGTATTTT
TRBJ1-2 . . TRBV12-3/TRBV12-4 CASRWAQGLLYGYTF TGTGCCAGCAGGTGGGCACAAGGCCTACTCTATGGCTACACCTTC
TRBJ1-1 . . TRBV7-9 CASSRPDKNTEAFF TGTGCCAGCAGCCGACCCGACAAGAACACTGAAGCTTTCTTT
TRBJ2-7 few TRBD1 TRBV7-9 CASSLESRGLTYEQYF TGTGCCAGCAGCTTAGAGAGCAGGGGGCTAACCTACGAGCAGTACTTC
TRBJ1-3 few . TRBV6-5 CASSYMGGGNTIYF TGTGCCAGCAGTTATATGGGCGGCGGAAACACCATATATTTT
TRBJ1-2 few . TRBV5-1 CASSFSGHYGYTF TGCGCCAGCAGCTTTAGCGGGCACTATGGCTACACCTTC
TRBJ2-3 . . TRBV5-1 CASSLLGGGTDTQYF TGCGCCAGCAGCCTGTTGGGCGGAGGCACAGATACGCAGTATTTT
TRBJ2-3 . TRBD2 TRBV7-2 CASSSETSSDTQYF TGTGCCAGCAGCTCAGAGACTAGCAGCGATACGCAGTATTTT
TRBJ2-1 few . TRBV9 CASSVVSDNPEQFF TGTGCCAGCAGCGTAGTTTCCGACAACCCCGAGCAGTTCTTC
TRBJ2-3 . TRBD2 TRBV4-3 CASSQVSSGRHTQYF TGCGCCAGCAGCCAAGTTTCTAGCGGTCGACATACGCAGTATTTT
TRBJ1-2 many . TRBV2 CASSDIGLRANYGYTF TGTGCCAGCAGTGATATCGGCCTACGGGCTAACTATGGCTACACCTTC
TRBJ2-3 . . TRBV7-3 CASSFSVGGATDTQYF TGTGCCAGCAGCTTTTCGGTGGGAGGTGCCACAGATACGCAGTATTTT
TRBJ2-3 . TRBD1 TRBV6-5 CASSSGQGPDTQYF TGTGCCAGCAGTTCCGGACAGGGTCCAGATACGCAGTATTTT
TRBJ2-7 . . TRBV2 CASSEAVGVYEQYF TGTGCCAGCAGTGAAGCCGTGGGAGTCTACGAGCAGTACTTC
TRBJ2-2 . . TRBV9 CASSVGGTGELFF TGTGCCAGCAGCGTAGGAGGCACCGGGGAGCTGTTTTTT
TRBJ2-3 . . TRBV24-1 CATSDLGAMADTQYF TGTGCCACCAGTGATTTAGGGGCCATGGCAGATACGCAGTATTTT
TRBJ2-7 . . TRBV3-1 CASSPGLAPLYEQYF TGTGCCAGCAGCCCCGGACTGGCACCGCTCTACGAGCAGTACTTC
TRBJ2-6 . . TRBV19 CASIPSRGVTGANVLTF TGTGCCAGTATCCCCTCCAGGGGGGTAACTGGGGCCAACGTCCTGACTTTC
TRBJ2-5 . TRBD2 TRBV12-3/TRBV12-4 CASSLGLAGDYETQYF TGTGCCAGCAGTTTGGGGCTAGCGGGGGACTACGAGACCCAGTACTTC
TRBJ2-7 . . TRBV5-1 CASSWGASYEQYF TGCGCCAGCAGCTGGGGGGCGTCCTACGAGCAGTACTTC
TRBJ1-1 . . TRBV4-3 CASSQDMGNTEAFF TGCGCCAGCAGCCAAGACATGGGAAACACTGAAGCTTTCTTT
TRBJ1-1 . . TRBV12-3/TRBV12-4 CASTSQGHIPAFF TGTGCCAGCACCTCCCAGGGGCACATCCCCGCTTTCTTT
TRBJ2-3 few TRBD2 TRBV6-2/TRBV6-3 CASSYSQRGRTDTQYF TGTGCCAGCAGTTACTCGCAGCGGGGGCGCACAGATACGCAGTATTTT
TRBJ2-5 few TRBD2 TRBV12-3/TRBV12-4 CASRLAGWETQYF TGTGCCAGCAGGCTAGCGGGTTGGGAGACCCAGTACTTC
TRBJ2-6 few . TRBV27 CASSPPASGANVLTF TGTGCCAGCAGTCCCCCGGCGTCTGGGGCCAACGTCCTGACTTTC
TRBJ1-5 few . TRBV16 CASSQSPGSNQPQHF TGTGCCAGCAGCCAATCGCCCGGTAGCAATCAGCCCCAGCATTTT
TRBJ2-6 . . TRBV12-3/TRBV12-4 CATATPSSGANVLTF TGTGCCACCGCAACCCCCTCCTCTGGGGCCAACGTCCTGACTTTC
TRBJ2-3 many . TRBV6-4 CASRAGTSTDTQYF TGTGCCAGCAGGGCCGGGACTAGCACAGATACGCAGTATTTT
TRBJ2-7 . TRBD2 TRBV12-3/TRBV12-4 CASGTSGGTSYEQYF TGTGCCAGTGGGACTAGCGGGGGGACCTCCTACGAGCAGTACTTC
TRBJ1-3 . . TRBV7-9 CASSYEGYGNTIYF TGTGCCAGCAGCTATGAGGGTTACGGAAACACCATATATTTT
TRBJ1-2 . . TRBV30 CAWSPAGSYGYTF TGTGCCTGGAGTCCCGCGGGGTCCTATGGCTACACCTTC
TRBJ2-1 . . TRBV5-5 CASLGAYNEQFF TGTGCCAGCCTGGGGGCCTACAATGAGCAGTTCTTC
TRBJ1-1 few . TRBV5-1 CASSLVGAGDTEAFF TGCGCCAGCAGCTTGGTTGGGGCGGGGGACACTGAAGCTTTCTTT
TRBJ1-4 . . TRBV7-9 CASSQLTKREKLFF TGTGCCAGCAGCCAGTTGACAAAGAGGGAAAAACTGTTTTTT
TRBJ2-4 . . TRBV7-9 CASSSNGGVAKNIQYF TGTGCCAGCAGCTCGAACGGTGGGGTGGCCAAAAACATTCAGTACTTC
TRBJ2-5 few TRBD2 TRBV11-2 CASSSRLAGIQETQYF TGTGCCAGCAGCTCCAGACTAGCGGGGATCCAAGAGACCCAGTACTTC
TRBJ2-7 few TRBD2 TRBV28 CASQSAGGLKGEQYF TGTGCCAGTCAGTCAGCGGGGGGGCTTAAGGGCGAGCAGTACTTC
TRBJ1-6 . TRBD1 TRBV2 CASRGTGATRNSPLHF TGTGCCAGCAGGGGGACAGGGGCAACGAGGAATTCACCCCTCCACTTT
TRBJ2-2 many TRBD1 TRBV6-4 CASSDGTDTGELFF TGTGCCAGCAGTGATGGGACAGACACCGGGGAGCTGTTTTTT
TRBJ2-1 . . TRBV7-3 CASSLTGGDHNEQFF TGTGCCAGCAGCTTAACAGGGGGTGACCACAATGAGCAGTTCTTC
TRBJ2-1 . TRBD2 TRBV15 CATSSREGSTYNEQFF TGTGCCACCAGCTCCAGGGAGGGATCCACCTACAATGAGCAGTTCTTC
TRBJ2-2 . TRBD2 TRBV6-2/TRBV6-3 CASRGLEEATGELFF TGTGCCAGCAGAGGACTAGAGGAGGCCACCGGGGAGCTGTTTTTT
TRBJ2-1 few . TRBV20-1 CSARDLGGRGYNEQFF TGCAGTGCTAGAGATTTGGGGGGGCGCGGCTACAATGAGCAGTTCTTC
TRBJ2-2 few . TRBV6-5 CASSLKGAGELFF TGTGCCAGCAGTTTAAAGGGGGCCGGGGAGCTGTTTTTT
TRBJ2-7 . . TRBV27 CASSLSGLGEQYF TGTGCCAGCAGTTTGTCGGGGCTAGGTGAGCAGTACTTC
TRBJ2-4 . . TRBV12-3/TRBV12-4 CASSLHRDLGIQYF TGTGCCAGCAGTTTACACCGGGACCTAGGTATTCAGTACTTC
TRBJ1-5 few TRBD1 TRBV6-5 CASSYSGQSNQPQHF TGTGCCAGCAGTTACTCGGGACAGAGCAATCAGCCCCAGCATTTT